The clone carrying this T cell receptor (beta chain) was found a few times. What it binds is unknown. The data stem from a study of identical twins. TCRdb ran MiXCR on the 5' RACE reads and lists one entry per CDR3 protein. The table has some 900,000 distinct CDR3 sequences, about 12% seen once. General study points: Low generation probability was overrepresented in out-of-frame alpha sequences shared by twins. While abundant cord blood beta clonotypes carried fewer insertions, memory repertoires showed no such pattern. The study drew conclusions from cross-sectional statistical analysis, not from following the same donors.

Trimming cost V 2 bases and J 5 bases, with 14 bases left between them. This CDR3 region has 15 residues. Looked up from germline, CDR1 is SGDLS and CDR2 is YYNGEE. These data were also filed under a second study, of yellow fever vaccine responses in identical twins.

The sample was PBMCs. The sequence was obtained from a woman aged 18 to 35 in good health. This chain joins TRBV9 and TRBJ2-1, with D possibly TRBD2 on 5 matching bases. The DNA for the CDR3 is TGTGCCAGCAGCGTCGCTTTTAGCGAGGACAATGAGCAGTTCTTC. Protein product: CASSVAFSEDNEQFF.